Listed here is a single T cell receptor (beta chain). This sample was included in a study of beta chain features in type 1 diabetes. V shed 6 bases and J 2 bases; nucleotides not matched to a gene: 9. This CDR3 has 16 residues. Germline CDR1 reads SGHTA; CDR2 reads FQGNSA. Reverse transcription of all isolated RNA meant that expressed TCRB transcripts were sequenced. The assay was immunoSEQ multiplex PCR, and TCRdb's table has in-frame clones only and misses some. The repertoire consists of about 140,000 clones, with 10% occurring once and the leading ten covering approximately 1.3%. This rearrangement joins TRBV7-2 to TRBJ2-2, with 7 bases identical to TRBD2. Sequencing was done on a sample of naive CD4+ T cells from blood. The receptor comes from a man aged 18 to 29 in good health. Here the CDR3 reads CASRTTSVSNTGELFF. The CDR3 nucleotides are TGTGCCAGCAGAACAACTAGCGTATCCAACACCGGGGAGCTGTTTTTT.